One T cell receptor beta chain is described in this entry. The antigen is unknown. This entry comes from a study of T cells after yellow fever vaccination. The study, taken as a whole, reports: Clones from primary vaccination mostly reappeared after the booster (roughly 95% CD4, approximately 86% CD8). Faster peaking, at day 5 versus 15, marked a secondary response that was weaker.

Production of TCR cDNA was by 5'RACE template switching, which also added a universal primer site and UMIs. Via MiXCR, TCRdb re-called the 5' RACE reads, giving one row per CDR3 protein. The profile covers hundreds of thousands of distinct CDR3 sequences, with roughly an eighth appearing a single time and about 3% taken by the ten largest. The germline V gene encodes CDR1 SEHNR and CDR2 FQNEAQ (reference sequence). The CDR3 runs to 16 residues. V lost 5 bases to trimming and J lost 3 bases, with 17 bases between them. The sample here was CD4+ T cells sorted from PBMCs, taken 15 days after the yellow fever booster vaccination. This clonotype originated in a man younger than 35 who received the YFV17D yellow fever vaccine. This chain joins TRBV7-9 and TRBJ1-3; possible D gene TRBD1, 5 bases. This chain's CDR3 is CASSPGRTYFGNTIYF. The CDR3 DNA reads as TGTGCCAGCAGCCCGGGACGGACCTACTTTGGAAACACCATATATTTT.